This T cell receptor (beta chain) was obtained from a study of T cells after yellow fever vaccination. This clonotype appeared many times. Its specificity is not known. For TCR, cDNA came from 5'RACE template switching, which added a universal primer site and UMIs. In TCRdb, the 5' RACE reads were re-called with MiXCR into one record per CDR3 protein. The sample includes about 50,000 distinct CDR3 sequences, 7.4% of them seen just once. V was clipped by 2 bases and J by 7 bases; unmatched bases: 15. CDR3 length: 17 amino acids. Germline-derived CDR1 and CDR2 are DFQATT and SNEGSKA (reference sequence). Study-level results: Booster samples showed a return of most primary-vaccination clones (around 95% CD4, around 85% CD8).

The chain recombines TRBV20-1 with TRBJ1-5, with 9 bases lining up with TRBD1. The source material was CD8+ T cells sorted from PBMCs, sampled less than 16 days after the first yellow fever vaccination. This TCR was recovered from a young man who received the YFV17D yellow fever vaccine. CDR3 amino acids: CSARSSPRDRVGQPQHF. In nucleotides, the CDR3 is TGCAGTGCTAGATCAAGCCCCCGGGACAGGGTAGGACAGCCCCAGCATTTT.